Reported below is one T cell receptor beta chain. Its antigen is unidentified. Germline trimming cut 4 bases from V and 0 bases from J; bases unmatched to any gene: 5. The CDR3 spans 16 residues. Germline V gene sequence: CDR1 SGHRS, CDR2 YFSETQ. This sample stems from a study of OX40 agonist ivuxolimab in advanced cancers. General study findings and limits: Circulating CD4+ and CD8+ T cells showed clonal expansion by week 6 at 0.1 to 3.0 mg/kg. Normalized expansion of T-cell clones was also low for some nonresponders.

Peripheral blood came from all dose cohorts at three timepoints. Assay used: immunoSEQ multiplex PCR; TCRdb lists only in-frame clones, some missing. Of fewer than 70,000 clones in the sample, 91% were seen once. The V gene is TRBV5-1, the J gene TRBJ2-1; TRBD2 aligns across 9 bases. The sequence came from an adult with an advanced solid tumor such as melanoma, head and neck, liver or kidney cancer. The sample was CD4+ or CD8+ T cells sorted from blood, taken in a trial of the OX40 agonist ivuxolimab. The CDR3: CASSPRSGSSYNEQFF. The CDR3 DNA reads as TGCGCCAGCAGCCCCCGTAGCGGGAGCTCCTACAATGAGCAGTTCTTC.